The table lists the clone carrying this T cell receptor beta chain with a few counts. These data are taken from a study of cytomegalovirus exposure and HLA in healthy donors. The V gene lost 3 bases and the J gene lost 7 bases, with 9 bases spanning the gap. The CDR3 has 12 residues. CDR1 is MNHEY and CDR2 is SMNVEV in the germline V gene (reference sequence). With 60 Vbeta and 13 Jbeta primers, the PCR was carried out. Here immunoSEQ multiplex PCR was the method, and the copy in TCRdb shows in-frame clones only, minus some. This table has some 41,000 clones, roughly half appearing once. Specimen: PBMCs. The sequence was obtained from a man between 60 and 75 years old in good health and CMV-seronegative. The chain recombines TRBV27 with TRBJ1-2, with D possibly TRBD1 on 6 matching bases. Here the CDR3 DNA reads TGTGCCAGCAGTTTGGCAGGGGTTGGCTACACCTTC. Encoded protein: CASSLAGVGYTF.